This T cell receptor (beta chain) was captured by sequencing in a study of T cells after yellow fever vaccination. Via MiXCR, TCRdb re-called the 5' RACE reads, giving one row per CDR3 protein. Among some 120,000 distinct CDR3 sequences listed, 13% to 15% were seen once. The CDR3 contains 15 residues. Germline-derived CDR1 and CDR2 are DFQATT and SNEGSKA (reference sequence). V lost 3 bases to trimming and J lost 4 bases, with 16 bases between them. This rearrangement joins TRBV20-1 to TRBJ2-1, with a possible D match to TRBD2 (5 bases). Sequencing used CD8+ T cells sorted from PBMCs, obtained 5 days after the yellow fever booster vaccination. The sequence derives from a man aged 18 to 30 who received the YFV17D yellow fever vaccine. In DNA form, the CDR3 reads TGCAGTGCTAGTGACCGGGAACTTCCTTACAATGAGCAGTTCTTC. It specifies CSASDRELPYNEQFF.